This TCR beta chain was retrieved from a study of spatial heterogeneity in lung cancer. On the study more broadly: Consistent detection of more beta-chain than alpha-chain sequences was observed. Each distinct TCR and UMI combination averaged more than ten appearances in raw reads. General study findings and limits: Mutation counts in tumors were tracked by counts of expanded intratumoral alpha and beta TCRs. Quantities of ubiquitous and regional expanded TCRs paralleled ubiquitous and regional nonsynonymous mutations, respectively.

This clonotype showed up just a few times. Its target is unknown. The germline V gene encodes CDR1 MNHEY and CDR2 SVGEGT. This CDR3 spans 14 amino acids. V was clipped by 6 bases and J by 2 bases, with 13 bases between them. Via MiXCR, TCRdb re-called the 5' RACE reads, giving one row per CDR3 protein. The sample consists of about 18,000 distinct CDR3 sequences, around 6.9% of them appearing once. Time point here: sample taken at primary tumor resection. Unsorted whole RNA of tumor, nontumor lung or frozen PBMC was sequenced. This clonotype was sampled from a male donor with early-stage non-small cell lung cancer. The sample in question was lung tumor tissue, obtained at surgery. The genes are TRBV6-2 or TRBV6-3 and TRBJ2-5; D is perhaps TRBD2 (6 bases). CDR3: CASRLPGEQETQYF. CDR3 DNA sequence: TGTGCCAGCAGGCTACCGGGGGAACAAGAGACCCAGTACTTC.